The 13 T cell receptor beta chains below come from one sample, sequenced in a study of metastatic and nonmetastatic thyroid tumors. TCRdb redid the clone calls on the PCR reads using MiXCR. The sample has tens of thousands of clones, roughly 15% seen once. Among the patients, none had received any treatment before thyroid surgery. Sequenced sample: blood. The receptors stem from a female donor with papillary thyroid cancer or a benign thyroid nodule (not recorded which). Some clones in this sample may be carry-over from other donors' samples.

V is TRBV12-5 and J is TRBJ1-5; 7 nucleotides agree with TRBD1. The V segment lost 2 bases and the J segment 3 bases; nucleotides outside the gene matches: 19. The CDR3 consists of 20 residues. CDR1 and CDR2 (germline): LGHNT, FRNRAP. The CDR3 sequence is CASGLSKMTGSNYINQPQHF. The DNA of the CDR3 is TGTGCTAGTGGTTTGAGTAAAATGACAGGGTCTAATTATATCAATCAGCCCCAGCATTTT.

In this sample, this clone turned up many times. For the CDR3, the DNA is TGTGCCAGCAGTTTAGGTCAGGCTGGAAACACCATATATTTT. It encodes CASSLGQAGNTIYF. The rearrangement uses TRBV27 and TRBJ1-3; D gene uncertain. Germline CDR1 and CDR2: MNHEY and SMNVEV (reference sequence). Trimming pared 2 bases from V and 2 bases from J, leaving 7 bases between. CDR3 size: 14 residues.

This clone is deemed medium-sized. The chain combines TRBV11-2 with TRBJ2-3; D not resolved. Germline V lookup: CDR1 SGHAT, CDR2 FQNNGV. This CDR3 region has 15 residues. Trimming took 1 base from V and 0 from J, leaving 8 bases between them. CDR3 sequence (DNA): TGTGCCAGCAGCTTAGGCCAGGTTAGCACAGATACGCAGTATTTT. The encoded protein is CASSLGQVSTDTQYF.

This clone was seen ten or more times. This chain connects TRBV29-1 to TRBJ2-2; D is unclear. With 6 bases removed from V and 0 bases from J, the gap between germline ends came to 11 bases. This CDR3 is built from 14 residues. Germline CDR1 and CDR2: SQVTM and ANQGSEA. CDR3 nucleotide sequence: TGCAGCGTAGAAAGCCTCGCGAACACCGGGGAGCTGTTTTTT. It encodes CSVESLANTGELFF.

This clone was found many times. The chain links TRBV19 to TRBJ1-1; D is perhaps TRBD1 (6 bases). Trimming took 4 bases from V and 6 from J, leaving 15 bases between them. The CDR3 has 14 residues. Germline CDR1 and CDR2: LNHDA and SQIVND (reference sequence). CDR3 in DNA: TGTGCCAGTAGTAGGAACAGGGAGAGGTCTGAAGCTTTCTTT. Translation gives CASSRNRERSEAFF. Supplemented by reference TRBV19 and TRBJ1-1, the full variable domain reads DGGITQSPKYLFRKEGQNVTLSCEQNLNHDAMYWYRQDPGQGLRLIYYSQIVNDFQKGDIAEGYSVSREKKESFPLTVTSAQKNPTAFYLCASSRNRERSEAFFGQGTRLTVV.

A note on this clone: One junction end does not reproduce the germline sequence, and a read error may be involved. The CDR3 DNA reads TGTGCCAGCAGTTACAGAGGACTAGCGGGAGTGGAGACACAGTACTTC. Translated, it gives CASSYRGLAGVETQYF. The chain carries TRBV6-6 and TRBJ2-5; the match to TRBD2 covers 13 bases. Germline assignment: CDR1 MNHNY and CDR2 SVGAGI (reference sequence). The CDR3 is 16 amino acids.

This clone ranks as medium-sized. This chain uses TRBV20-1 with TRBJ1-2; the D gene is possibly TRBD1 (5 bases). V lost 3 bases and J lost 0, with 8 bases in between. This CDR3 comprises 13 residues. Germline V CDR1 and CDR2: DFQATT, SNEGSKA (reference sequence). DNA of the CDR3: TGCAGTGCTAGGAAGACAGCTAACTATGGCTACACCTTC. It is translated as CSARKTANYGYTF.

The sample holds many counts of this clone. The genes are TRBV7-8 and TRBJ2-7; TRBD2 matches 7 bases. Germline V CDR1 and CDR2: SGHVS, FQNEAQ. Trimming cost V 5 bases and J 0 bases; bases outside gene matches: 13. CDR3 length: 17 amino acids. CDR3 in amino acids: CASSLSRDYLGSYEQYF. CDR3 DNA: TGTGCCAGCAGCCTGTCCCGGGACTATCTTGGCTCCTACGAGCAGTACTTC. Based on the CDR3 plus reference TRBV7-8 and TRBJ2-7, the full variable domain is GAGVSQSPRYKVAKRGQDVALRCDPISGHVSLFWYQQALGQGPEFLTYFQNEAQLDKSGLPSDRFFAERPEGSVSTLKIQRTQQEDSAVYLCASSLSRDYLGSYEQYFGPGTRLTVT.

This clone was seen at least ten times. The chain links TRBV10-3 to TRBJ2-7, with D perhaps TRBD2 (6 bases). Germline CDR1 reads ENHRY; CDR2 reads SYGVKD. V lost 6 bases and J 9 bases, leaving 12 bases between the germline ends. The CDR3 runs 11 residues. The CDR3 region is CAIREGDLQYF. The CDR3 DNA is TGTGCCATCAGGGAGGGAGACCTGCAGTACTTC.

This clone is medium-sized in the sample. The chain carries TRBV12-3 or TRBV12-4 and TRBJ1-2; 7 bases are shared with TRBD1. The CDR3 runs 15 residues. The V and J ends lost 3 bases and 8 bases, in that order; junction bases with no gene match: 12. The CDR3 is CASSFWGDRAQGYTF. In DNA, the CDR3 is TGTGCCAGCAGTTTTTGGGGAGACAGGGCCCAAGGCTACACCTTC.

By frequency in the sample, this clone is medium-sized (0.01 to 0.1%). The chain has TRBV6-5 and TRBJ2-2; 9 bases match TRBD2. V trimming: 3 bases; J trimming: 5 bases; junction bases outside the gene matches: 7. Germline V CDR1 and CDR2: MNHEY, SVGAGI. CDR3 size: 16 residues. The CDR3 DNA follows: TGTGCCAGCAGTTATCTTAGCGGGAGAAGAACCGGGGAGCTGTTTTTT. This codes for CASSYLSGRRTGELFF.

This clone has only a few counts. The CDR3 does not close with the conserved phenylalanine or tryptophan, likely indicating a read error. The chain employs TRBV24-1 and TRBJ2-3, with TRBD2 matching 8 bases. Trimming cost V 6 bases and J 3 bases; bases outside gene matches: 4. The CDR3 contains 14 residues. Looked up from germline, CDR1 is KGHDR and CDR2 is SFDVKD. CDR3 coding DNA: TGTGCCACCAGTTGCAGCGGGAGAACAGATACGCAGTATTTG. Protein product: CATSCSGRTDTQYL.

This clone was counted ten times or more. The rearrangement links TRBV27 to TRBJ2-1; D may be TRBD1 (6 bases). Germline V CDR1 and CDR2: MNHEY, SMNVEV (reference sequence). V was shortened by 8 bases and J by 8 bases, with 16 bases between the two germline ends. The CDR3 extends over 13 amino acids. The CDR3 spells CASQGHSGDEQFF. The CDR3 region has the DNA TGTGCCAGCCAGGGACATTCCGGGGATGAGCAGTTCTTC.